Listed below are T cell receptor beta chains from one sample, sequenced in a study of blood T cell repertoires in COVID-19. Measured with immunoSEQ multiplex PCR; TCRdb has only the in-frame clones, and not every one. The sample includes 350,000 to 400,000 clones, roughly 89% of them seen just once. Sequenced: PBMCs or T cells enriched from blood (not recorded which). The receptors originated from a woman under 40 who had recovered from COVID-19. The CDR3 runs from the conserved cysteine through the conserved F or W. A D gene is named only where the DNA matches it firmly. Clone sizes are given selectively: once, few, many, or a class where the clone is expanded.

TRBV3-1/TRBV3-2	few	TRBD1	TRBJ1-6	CASSQGDRVSGSYNSPLHF	TGTGCCAGCAGCCAAGGGGACAGGGTGAGCGGGTCCTATAATTCACCCCTCCACTTT
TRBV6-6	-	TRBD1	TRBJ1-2	CASSSRQGGDYGYTF	TGTGCCAGCAGTTCGAGACAGGGGGGGGACTATGGCTACACCTTC
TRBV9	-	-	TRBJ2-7	CASSVGDYPYEQYF	TGTGCCAGCAGCGTAGGAGACTACCCCTACGAGCAGTACTTC
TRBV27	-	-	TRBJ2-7	CASRRQGGSNYEQYF	TGTGCCAGCAGACGACAGGGAGGTTCTAACTACGAGCAGTACTTC
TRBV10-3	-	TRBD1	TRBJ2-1	CATVDREQGEQFF	TGTGCCACCGTGGACAGGGAGCAGGGTGAGCAGTTCTTC
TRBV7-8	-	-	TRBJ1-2	CASSYEQGRYGYTF	TGTGCCAGCAGCTACGAACAGGGAAGGTATGGCTACACCTTC
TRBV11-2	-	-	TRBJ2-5	CASSLDSVGPETQYF	TGTGCCAGCAGCTTAGATTCTGTGGGGCCAGAGACCCAGTACTTC
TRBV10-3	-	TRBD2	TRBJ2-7	CAISEYGLAGVYEQYF	TGTGCCATCAGTGAGTATGGACTAGCGGGAGTTTACGAGCAGTACTTC
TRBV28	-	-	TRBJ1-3	CASSLFYRASGNTIYF	TGTGCCAGCAGTTTATTCTACAGGGCCTCTGGAAACACCATATATTTT
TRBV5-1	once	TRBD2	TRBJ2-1	CASSLLWDYYNEQFF	TGCGCCAGCAGCTTGCTGTGGGACTACTACAATGAGCAGTTCTTC
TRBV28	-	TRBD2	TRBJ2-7	CASSPGTSTYEQYF	TGTGCCAGCAGTCCCGGGACTAGCACCTACGAGCAGTACTTC
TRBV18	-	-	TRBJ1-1	CASSPKDTSSTEAFF	TGTGCCAGCTCACCCAAGGACACCAGCTCCACTGAAGCTTTCTTT
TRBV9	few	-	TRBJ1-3	CASMSGNTIYF	TGTGCCAGCATGAGTGGAAACACCATATATTTT
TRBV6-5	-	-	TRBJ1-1	CAGGGTEAFF	TGTGCAGGGGGGGGCACTGAAGCTTTCTTT
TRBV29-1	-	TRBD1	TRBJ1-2	CSVEDRVNGYTF	TGCAGCGTAGAGGACAGGGTCAATGGCTACACCTTC
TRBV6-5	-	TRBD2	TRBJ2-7	CASSIGPSGMYEQYF	TGTGCCAGCAGTATCGGACCTAGCGGGATGTACGAGCAGTACTTC
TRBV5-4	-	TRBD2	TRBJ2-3	CASSLGGLAGSYTDTQYF	TGTGCCAGCAGCTTGGGGGGACTAGCGGGATCCTACACAGATACGCAGTATTTT
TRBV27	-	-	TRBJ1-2	CASSPNNRGGAGYTF	TGTGCCAGCAGTCCGAACAACCGAGGGGGAGCGGGCTACACCTTC
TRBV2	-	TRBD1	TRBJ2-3	CASSSPGTGATWSTDTQYF	TGTGCCAGCAGTTCTCCCGGGACAGGGGCCACGTGGAGCACAGATACGCAGTATTTT
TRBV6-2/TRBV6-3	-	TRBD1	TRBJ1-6	CASSRDSYSPLHF	TGTGCCAGCAGCCGGGACAGCTATTCACCCCTCCACTTT
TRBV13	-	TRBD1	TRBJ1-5	CASSLHRGPRNQPQHF	TGTGCCAGCAGCCTCCACAGGGGGCCTCGCAATCAGCCCCAGCATTTT
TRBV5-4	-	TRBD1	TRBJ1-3	CASSYTQGAQGNTIYF	TGTGCCAGCAGCTATACTCAGGGGGCGCAAGGAAACACCATATATTTT
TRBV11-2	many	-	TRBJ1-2	CASSPPYRDYGYTF	TGTGCCAGCAGCCCGCCCTACAGGGACTATGGCTACACCTTC
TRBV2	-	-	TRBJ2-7	CASSEGRAYEQYF	TGTGCCAGCAGTGAGGGCAGGGCCTACGAGCAGTACTTC
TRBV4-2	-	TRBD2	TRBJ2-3	CASSQEPVGGGTDTQYF	TGTGCCAGCAGCCAAGAACCGGTGGGCGGGGGGACAGATACGCAGTATTTT